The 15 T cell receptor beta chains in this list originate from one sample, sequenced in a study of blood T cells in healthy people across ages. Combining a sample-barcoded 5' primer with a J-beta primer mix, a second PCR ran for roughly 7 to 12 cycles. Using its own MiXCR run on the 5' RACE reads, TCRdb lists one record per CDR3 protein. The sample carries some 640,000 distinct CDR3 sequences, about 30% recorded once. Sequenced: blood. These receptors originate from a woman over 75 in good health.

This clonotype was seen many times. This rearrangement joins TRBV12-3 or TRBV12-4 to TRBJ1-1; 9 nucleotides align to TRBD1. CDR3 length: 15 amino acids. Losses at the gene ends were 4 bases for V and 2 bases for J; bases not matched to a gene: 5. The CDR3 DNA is TGTGCCAGCAGTTCCGGGACAGGGTACAACACTGAAGCTTTCTTT. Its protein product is CASSSGTGYNTEAFF.

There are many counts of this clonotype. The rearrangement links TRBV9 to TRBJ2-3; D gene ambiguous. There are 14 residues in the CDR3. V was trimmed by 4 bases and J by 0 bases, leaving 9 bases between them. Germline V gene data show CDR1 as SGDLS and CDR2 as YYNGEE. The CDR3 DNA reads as TGTGCCAGCAGCCCCGACCTTAGCACAGATACGCAGTATTTT. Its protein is CASSPDLSTDTQYF. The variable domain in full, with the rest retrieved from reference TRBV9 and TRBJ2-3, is DSGVTQTPKHLITATGQRVTLRCSPRSGDLSVYWYQQSLDQGLQFLIQYYNGEERAKGNILERFSAQQFPDLHSELNLSSLELGDSALYFCASSPDLSTDTQYFGPGTRLTVL.

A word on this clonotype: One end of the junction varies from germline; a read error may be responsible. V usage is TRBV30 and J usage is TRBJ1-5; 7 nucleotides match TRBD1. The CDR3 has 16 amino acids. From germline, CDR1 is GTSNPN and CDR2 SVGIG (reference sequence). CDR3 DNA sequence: TGTGCCTGGAGTACCGGGACAGCCCTTAGCAATCGGCCCCAGCATTTT. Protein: CAWSTGTALSNRPQHF.

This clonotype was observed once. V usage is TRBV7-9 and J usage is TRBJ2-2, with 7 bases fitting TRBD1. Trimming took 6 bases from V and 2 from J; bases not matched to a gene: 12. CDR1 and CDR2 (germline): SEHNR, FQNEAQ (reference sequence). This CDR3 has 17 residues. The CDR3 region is CASRTRNRGANTGELFF. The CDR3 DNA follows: TGTGCCAGCAGGACTCGTAACAGGGGAGCCAACACCGGGGAGCTGTTTTTT.

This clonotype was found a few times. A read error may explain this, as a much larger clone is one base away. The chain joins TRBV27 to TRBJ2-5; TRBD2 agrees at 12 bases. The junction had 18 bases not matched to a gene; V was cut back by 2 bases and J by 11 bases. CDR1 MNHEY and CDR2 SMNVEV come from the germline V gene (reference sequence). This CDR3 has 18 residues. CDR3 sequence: CASSLRGLAGGPLNEQYF. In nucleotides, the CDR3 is TGTGCCAGCAGTTTAAGGGGGCTAGCGGGGGGGCCATTGAATGAGCAGTACTTC.

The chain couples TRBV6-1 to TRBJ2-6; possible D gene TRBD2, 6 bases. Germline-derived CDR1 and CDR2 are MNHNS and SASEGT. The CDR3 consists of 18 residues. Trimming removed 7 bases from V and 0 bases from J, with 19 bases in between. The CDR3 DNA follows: TGTGCCAGCACGAGTCCGGGACTCCTCCTCTCTGGGGCCAACGTCCTGACTTTC. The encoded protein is CASTSPGLLLSGANVLTF.

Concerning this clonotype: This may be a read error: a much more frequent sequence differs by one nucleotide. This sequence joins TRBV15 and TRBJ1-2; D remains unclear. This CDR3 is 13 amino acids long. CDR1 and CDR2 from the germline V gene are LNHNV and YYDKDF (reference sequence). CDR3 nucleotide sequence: TGTGCCGCCAGCAGAGACCTTCAAGGGGGCTACACCTTC. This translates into CAASRDLQGGYTF.

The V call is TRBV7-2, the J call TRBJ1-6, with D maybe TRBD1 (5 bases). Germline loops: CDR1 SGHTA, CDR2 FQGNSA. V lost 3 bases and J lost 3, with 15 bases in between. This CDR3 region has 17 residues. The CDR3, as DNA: TGTGCCAGCAGCTTCGAAGTCAGGGCTAACTATAATTCACCCCTCCACTTT. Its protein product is CASSFEVRANYNSPLHF.

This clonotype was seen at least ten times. The CDR3 is CAWSAGTFGETQYF. The CDR3 nucleotides are TGTGCCTGGAGTGCCGGGACTTTCGGAGAGACCCAGTACTTC. V usage is TRBV30 and J usage is TRBJ2-5, with D tentatively TRBD2 (6 bases). The V gene's germline CDR1 is GTSNPN and CDR2 SVGIG (reference sequence). Trimming removed 1 base at V and 4 bases at J, with 13 bases between. This CDR3 has 14 amino acids.

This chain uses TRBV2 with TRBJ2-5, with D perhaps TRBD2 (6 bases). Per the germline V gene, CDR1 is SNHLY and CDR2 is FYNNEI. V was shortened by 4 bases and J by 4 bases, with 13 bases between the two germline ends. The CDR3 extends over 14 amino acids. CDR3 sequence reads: CASSVGSGRETQYF. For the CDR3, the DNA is TGTGCCAGCAGTGTCGGGAGTGGAAGAGAGACCCAGTACTTC.

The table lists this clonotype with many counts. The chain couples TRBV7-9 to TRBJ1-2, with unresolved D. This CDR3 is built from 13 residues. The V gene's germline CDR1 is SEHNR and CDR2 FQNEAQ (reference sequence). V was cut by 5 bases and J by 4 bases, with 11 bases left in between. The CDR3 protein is CASSKSRLYGYTF. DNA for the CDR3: TGTGCCAGCAGCAAGTCACGCCTCTATGGCTACACCTTC.

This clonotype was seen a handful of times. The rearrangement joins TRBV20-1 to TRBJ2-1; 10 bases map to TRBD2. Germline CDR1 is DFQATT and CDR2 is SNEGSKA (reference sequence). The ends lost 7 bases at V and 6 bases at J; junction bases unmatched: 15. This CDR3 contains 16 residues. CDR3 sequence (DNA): TGCAGTGGTTCCCAATTTAGCGGGGGGAGGTGCAATGAGCAGTTCTTC. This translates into CSGSQFSGGRCNEQFF.

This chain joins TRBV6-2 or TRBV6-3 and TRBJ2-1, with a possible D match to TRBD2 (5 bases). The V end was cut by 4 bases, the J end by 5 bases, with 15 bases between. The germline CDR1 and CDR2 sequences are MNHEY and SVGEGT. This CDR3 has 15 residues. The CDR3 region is CASSFLSGRDNEQFF. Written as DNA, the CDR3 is TGTGCCAGCAGTTTTTTGAGCGGAAGGGACAATGAGCAGTTCTTC.

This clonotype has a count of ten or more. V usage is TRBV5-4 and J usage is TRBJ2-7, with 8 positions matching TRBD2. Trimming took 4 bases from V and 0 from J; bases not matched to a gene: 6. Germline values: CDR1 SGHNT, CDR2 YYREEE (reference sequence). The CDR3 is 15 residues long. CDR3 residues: CASSAPLAGSYEQYF. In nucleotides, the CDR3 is TGTGCCAGCAGCGCCCCTCTAGCGGGCTCCTACGAGCAGTACTTC.

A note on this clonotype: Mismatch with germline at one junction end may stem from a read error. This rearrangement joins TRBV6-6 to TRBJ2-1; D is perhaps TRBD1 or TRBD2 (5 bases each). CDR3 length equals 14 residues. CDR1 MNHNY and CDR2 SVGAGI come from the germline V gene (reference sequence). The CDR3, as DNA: TGTGCCAGCGGTTACCGGGACGGATACAATGAGCAGTTCTTC. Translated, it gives CASGYRDGYNEQFF.